The 26 T cell receptor beta chains reported below all come from one sample, sequenced in a study of OX40 agonist ivuxolimab in advanced cancers. Profiled with immunoSEQ multiplex PCR; TCRdb holds only in-frame clones, not every one. The sample has tens of thousands of clones; around 91% are singletons. The input for sequencing was CD4+ or CD8+ T cells sorted from blood, taken in a trial of the OX40 agonist ivuxolimab. The receptors were gathered from an adult with an advanced solid tumor such as melanoma, head and neck, liver or kidney cancer.

This clone is a singleton in its sample. V gene TRBV4-2 combines with J gene TRBJ2-1; 12 nucleotides match TRBD2. Germline V gene data show CDR1 as LGHNA and CDR2 as YNFKEQ. The CDR3 consists of 17 residues. V gave up 1 base and J gave up 7 bases; unmatched junction bases: 8. The CDR3, as DNA: TGTGCCAGCAGCCAAGTTTTAGCTAGCGGGGGGGCGAATGAGCAGTTCTTC. It yields the protein CASSQVLASGGANEQFF.

The rearrangement joins TRBV2 to TRBJ2-7; either TRBD1 or TRBD2 may fit D (5 bases each). The CDR3 has 14 amino acids. Germline V CDR1 and CDR2: SNHLY, FYNNEI. Between the trimmed V and J ends, which lost 4 bases and 6 bases, there was a span of 16 bases. This CDR3 reads CASSGWGSDSEQYF. CDR3 sequence (DNA): TGTGCCAGCAGTGGTTGGGGGAGTGATTCCGAGCAGTACTTC.

The chain couples TRBV2 to TRBJ2-7; 8 bases agree with TRBD2. Germline CDR1 reads SNHLY; CDR2 reads FYNNEI. J was trimmed by 5 bases and V by 6 bases; bases with no gene match: 3. This CDR3 is built from 12 residues. The CDR3, as DNA: TGTGCCAGCAGCCGGGAGGGGAACGAGCAGTACTTC. Translation gives CASSREGNEQYF.

The V gene is TRBV11-2, the J gene TRBJ2-2, with 7 bases fitting TRBD1. V gave up 6 bases and J gave up 2 bases; unmatched junction bases: 3. The CDR3 totals 14 residues. CDR1 is SGHAT, CDR2 FQNNGV, per germline. This CDR3 is CASRRTGNTGELFF. Here the CDR3 DNA reads TGTGCCAGCAGAAGGACAGGCAACACCGGGGAGCTGTTTTTT.

The V call is TRBV6-1, the J call TRBJ2-7; D uncertain. Trimming took 3 bases from V and 3 from J, leaving 6 bases between them. The CDR3 totals 12 residues. Germline V gene lookup returns CDR1 MNHNS and CDR2 SASEGT. Written as DNA, the CDR3 is TGTGCCAGCAGTGATAACTTCTACGAGCAGTACTTC. Its protein is CASSDNFYEQYF.

The chain is built from TRBV19 and TRBJ2-7; possible D gene TRBD1, 5 bases. V was clipped by 7 bases and J by 3 bases, with 7 bases between them. Germline CDR1 reads LNHDA; CDR2 reads SQIVND (reference sequence). The CDR3 runs to 11 residues. The CDR3 DNA is TGTGCCAGTACCGACAGCTACGAGCAGTACTTC. It codes for CASTDSYEQYF.

The chain employs TRBV30 and TRBJ2-1; perhaps TRBD1 as D (6 bases). With 3 bases removed from V and 5 bases from J, the gap between germline ends came to 14 bases. CDR3 size: 14 residues. In germline, CDR1 is GTSNPN, CDR2 SVGIG (reference sequence). CDR3 sequence (DNA): TGTGCCTGGAGCGGTCTAGGGGGACACAATGAGCAGTTCTTC. Translated, it gives CAWSGLGGHNEQFF.

The rearrangement joins TRBV5-1 to TRBJ2-1, with 12 bases fitting TRBD2. CDR1 is SGHRS, CDR2 YFSETQ, per germline. The CDR3 consists of 16 residues. Trimming removed 4 bases from V and 7 bases from J; junction bases left unmatched: 9. CDR3 amino acids: CASSLRTSGISNEQFF. The CDR3 coding sequence is TGCGCCAGCAGCCTCCGGACTAGCGGGATTTCGAATGAGCAGTTCTTC.

The genes are TRBV5-1 and TRBJ1-1; weak D call: TRBD1 (5 bases). The CDR3 has 14 residues. The V gene lost 2 bases and the J gene lost 3 bases, with 11 bases spanning the gap. Germline CDR1 and CDR2: SGHRS and YFSETQ. This CDR3 reads CASSFSQGDTEAFF. CDR3 coding DNA: TGCGCCAGCAGCTTTAGTCAGGGTGACACTGAAGCTTTCTTT.

On this clone: This sample includes further DNA sequences coding for the same CDR3. The chain employs TRBV7-3 and TRBJ1-2, with 10 bases aligning to TRBD1. Trimming cost V 5 bases and J 3 bases; bases outside gene matches: 3. This CDR3 has 14 amino acids. From germline, CDR1 is SGHTA and CDR2 FQGTGA. DNA for the CDR3: TGTGCCAGCAGCGAAGGGACAGGGGACTATGGCTACACCTTC. It yields the protein CASSEGTGDYGYTF.

The J gene is TRBJ1-2, the V gene TRBV6-5; 11 positions match TRBD1. The V gene's germline CDR1 is MNHEY and CDR2 SVGAGI. V was clipped by 2 bases and J by 4 bases; unmatched bases: 3. This CDR3 contains 15 residues. CDR3 protein: CASSYGGQGGYGYTF. The CDR3 region has the DNA TGTGCCAGCAGTTACGGGGGACAGGGGGGCTATGGCTACACCTTC.

A single count supports this clone. The chain is built from TRBV7-8 and TRBJ2-3; 8 positions agree with TRBD2. V dropped 2 bases and J dropped 5; count of bases not matched to a gene: 12. Per the germline V gene, CDR1 is SGHVS and CDR2 is FQNEAQ. There are 17 residues in the CDR3. The CDR3 nucleotides read TGTGCCAGCAGCTTATTAGGACGACAGCGGGAGAGAGATACGCAGTATTTT. This sequence encodes CASSLLGRQRERDTQYF. Full variable domain (missing parts from reference TRBV7-8 and TRBJ2-3): GAGVSQSPRYKVAKRGQDVALRCDPISGHVSLFWYQQALGQGPEFLTYFQNEAQLDKSGLPSDRFFAERPEGSVSTLKIQRTQQEDSAVYLCASSLLGRQRERDTQYFGPGTRLTVL.

The rearrangement links TRBV6-1 to TRBJ1-2, with a possible D match to TRBD1 (5 bases). Germline V CDR1 and CDR2: MNHNS, SASEGT. Trimming stripped 10 bases from V and 4 bases from J, with 16 bases between. CDR3 length equals 13 residues. CDR3 DNA: TGTGCCACCCCCGCCCGGGACTCCTATGGCTACACCTTC. Protein sequence: CATPARDSYGYTF.

The chain combines TRBV19 with TRBJ2-5; D may be TRBD2 (5 bases). The CDR3 runs 13 residues. V was shortened by 10 bases and J by 2 bases, with 14 bases between the two germline ends. Germline V gene lookup returns CDR1 LNHDA and CDR2 SQIVND (reference sequence). CDR3 in DNA: TGTGCCACCAGCGGCAGTGAACAAGAGACCCAGTACTTC. As protein: CATSGSEQETQYF.

This clone was seen only a few times. The chain couples TRBV6-6 to TRBJ2-2; 10 bases match TRBD2. CDR1 is MNHNY and CDR2 is SVGAGI in the germline V gene (reference sequence). The V and J ends lost 6 bases and 6 bases, in that order; junction bases with no gene match: 10. The CDR3 is made up of 16 amino acids. CDR3 residues: CASSGGSGRISGELFF. The CDR3 DNA sequence: TGTGCCAGCAGCGGCGGTAGCGGGAGGATATCCGGGGAGCTGTTTTTT.

The rearrangement links TRBV28 to TRBJ2-1, with D possibly matching TRBD1 (5 bases). The CDR3 consists of 14 residues. Germline V gene sequence: CDR1 MDHEN, CDR2 SYDVKM. The ends were cut back, 7 bases at V and 0 bases at J, with 10 bases in the middle. CDR3 protein: CASTRQHSYNEQFF. CDR3 DNA sequence: TGTGCCAGCACCCGACAGCACTCCTACAATGAGCAGTTCTTC.

The rearrangement uses TRBV5-5 and TRBJ2-7, with D tentatively TRBD1 (5 bases). The CDR3 consists of 12 residues. Germline CDR1 is SGHKS and CDR2 is YYEKEE (reference sequence). V was pared by 10 bases and J by 3 bases, with 14 bases between. CDR3 sequence: CAVLRVIYEQYF. CDR3 nucleotides: TGTGCCGTACTCAGGGTTATCTACGAGCAGTACTTC.

The chain has TRBV4-2 and TRBJ2-4, with 8 bases matching TRBD1. The germline gives CDR1 LGHNA, CDR2 YNFKEQ. V lost 0 bases and J lost 6; bases outside the gene matches: 4. The CDR3 length is 15 residues. The CDR3 region is CASSQDGTGTNIQYF. DNA for the CDR3: TGTGCCAGCAGCCAAGACGGGACAGGAACAAACATTCAGTACTTC.

This sequence joins TRBV7-2 and TRBJ2-1; 12 positions agree with TRBD2. Trimming cost V 4 bases and J 9 bases; bases outside gene matches: 7. CDR1 and CDR2 from the germline V gene are SGHTA and FQGNSA. CDR3 length: 15 residues. The CDR3 coding sequence is TGTGCCAGCAGCTCCCCCGGACTAGCGGGGCTTGAGCAGTTCTTC. Its protein product is CASSSPGLAGLEQFF.

The CDR3 protein is CASSLASGGQETQYF. The CDR3 bases are TGTGCCAGCAGCTTGGCTAGCGGGGGACAAGAGACCCAGTACTTC. The chain recombines TRBV5-5 with TRBJ2-5, with TRBD2 matching over 10 bases. This CDR3 region has 15 residues. Germline V gene data show CDR1 as SGHKS and CDR2 as YYEKEE (reference sequence). V gave up 0 bases and J gave up 2 bases; unmatched junction bases: 1.

This rearrangement joins TRBV7-6 to TRBJ1-2; TRBD1 matches 7 bases. The CDR3 spans 15 residues. Germline CDR1 SGHVS, CDR2 FNYEAQ. V lost 0 bases and J lost 7; bases outside the gene matches: 8. The CDR3 loop is CASSLASTGSSGYTF. CDR3 DNA: TGTGCCAGCAGCTTAGCCTCGACAGGGTCGAGTGGCTACACCTTC.

V is TRBV7-9 and J is TRBJ1-3; D ambiguous. In germline, CDR1 is SEHNR, CDR2 FQNEAQ (reference sequence). V was pared by 2 bases and J by 0 bases, with 14 bases between. The length of the CDR3 is 17 residues. CDR3 region: CASSLRQQLLSGNTIYF. The CDR3 DNA sequence: TGTGCCAGCAGCTTAAGACAACAGTTACTCTCTGGAAACACCATATATTTT.

The genes are TRBV19 and TRBJ2-1; a possible D gene is TRBD2 (5 bases). Looked up from germline, CDR1 is LNHDA and CDR2 is SQIVND (reference sequence). With 2 bases removed from V and 8 bases from J, the gap between germline ends came to 13 bases. The length of the CDR3 is 14 residues. CDR3 nucleotides: TGTGCCAGTAGTATACTAGCTGGTATAGATGAGCAGTTCTTC. Protein: CASSILAGIDEQFF.

The chain joins TRBV5-6 to TRBJ1-1; the D is unclear. The germline V gene has CDR1 SGHDT and CDR2 YYEEEE. This CDR3 has 16 amino acids. V lost 0 bases and J 1 base, leaving 13 bases between the germline ends. CDR3 sequence (DNA): TGTGCCAGCAGCTTGGTAGGAGCCGACCAGAACACTGAAGCTTTCTTT. It yields the protein CASSLVGADQNTEAFF.

This chain connects TRBV5-1 to TRBJ1-1; D unclear. The germline CDR1 and CDR2 sequences are SGHRS and YFSETQ. The V gene lost 2 bases and the J gene lost 5 bases, with 7 bases spanning the gap. This CDR3 comprises 12 residues. CDR3 DNA sequence: TGCGCCAGCAGCTTAGGACGGACTGAAGCTTTCTTT. Amino acid sequence: CASSLGRTEAFF.

The chain has TRBV5-1 and TRBJ2-2; D is perhaps TRBD1 (5 bases). Germline-derived CDR1 and CDR2 are SGHRS and YFSETQ. The CDR3 loop spans 14 amino acids. Trimming pared 0 bases from V and 7 bases from J, leaving 10 bases between. In DNA, the CDR3 is TGCGCCAGCAGCTTGGTAGGGGAAGGCGGGGAGCTGTTTTTT. Translation: CASSLVGEGGELFF.